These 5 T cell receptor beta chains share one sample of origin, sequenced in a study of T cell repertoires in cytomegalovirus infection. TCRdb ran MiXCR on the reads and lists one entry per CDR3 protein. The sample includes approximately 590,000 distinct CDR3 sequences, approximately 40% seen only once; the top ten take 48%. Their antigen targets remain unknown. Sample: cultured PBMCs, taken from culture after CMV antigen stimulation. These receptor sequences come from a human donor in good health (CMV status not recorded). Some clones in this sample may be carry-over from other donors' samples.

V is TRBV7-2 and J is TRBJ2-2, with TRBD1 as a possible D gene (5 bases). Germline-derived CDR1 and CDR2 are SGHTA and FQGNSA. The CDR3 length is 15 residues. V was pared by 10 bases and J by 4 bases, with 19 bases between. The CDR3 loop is CATCEALGPTGELFF. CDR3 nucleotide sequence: TGTGCCACATGCGAGGCCCTGGGGCCCACCGGGGAGCTGTTTTTT.

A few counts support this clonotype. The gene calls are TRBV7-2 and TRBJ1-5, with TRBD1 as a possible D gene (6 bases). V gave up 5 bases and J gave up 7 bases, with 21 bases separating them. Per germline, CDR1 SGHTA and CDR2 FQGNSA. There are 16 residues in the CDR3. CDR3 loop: CASSGGQGGLHQPQHF. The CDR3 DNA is TGTGCCAGCAGCGGGGGCCAAGGAGGGCTGCACCAGCCCCAGCATTTT.

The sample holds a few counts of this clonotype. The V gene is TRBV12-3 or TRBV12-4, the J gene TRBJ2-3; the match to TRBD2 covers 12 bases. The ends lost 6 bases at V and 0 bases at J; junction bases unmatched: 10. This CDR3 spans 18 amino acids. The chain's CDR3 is CASRGTPGLAGSTDTQYF. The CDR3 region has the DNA TGTGCCAGCAGGGGAACTCCGGGACTAGCGGGTAGCACAGATACGCAGTATTTT.

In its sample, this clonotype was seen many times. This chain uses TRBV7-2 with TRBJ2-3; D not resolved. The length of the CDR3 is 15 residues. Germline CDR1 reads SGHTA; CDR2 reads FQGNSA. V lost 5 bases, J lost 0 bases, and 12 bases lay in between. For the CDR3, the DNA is TGTGCCAGCAGCCAAGACACCCCTAGCACAGATACGCAGTATTTT. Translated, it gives CASSQDTPSTDTQYF.

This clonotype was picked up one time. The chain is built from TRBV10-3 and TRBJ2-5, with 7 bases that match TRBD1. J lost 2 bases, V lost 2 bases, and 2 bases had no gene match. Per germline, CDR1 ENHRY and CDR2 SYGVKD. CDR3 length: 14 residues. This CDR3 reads CAISEPGQQETQYF. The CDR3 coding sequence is TGTGCCATCAGTGAGCCGGGACAGCAAGAGACCCAGTACTTC.